The rows below give T cell receptor beta chains drawn from one sample of a study of cytomegalovirus exposure and HLA in healthy donors. TCRdb keeps only in-frame clones here, not all; method: immunoSEQ multiplex PCR. The sample holds more than 45,000 clones; around four fifths are singletons and the top ten take about 3.1%. Sequenced input: PBMCs. The origin of the receptors is a man in his fifties in good health and CMV-seronegative. CDR3s include the opening cysteine and the closing phenylalanine or tryptophan. Each record gives: V gene, D gene, J gene, clone size, CDR3 protein, CDR3 DNA. The D gene is left open where the match is weak. Some rows mark clone size as missing; the rest say once, few, many or name a class of expanded clone.

>TRBV11-2|TRBD1|TRBJ2-7|-
CASSLRGTGSSYEQYF
TGTGCCAGCAGCTTAAGGGGGACAGGGAGCTCCTACGAGCAGTACTTC
>TRBV5-1|TRBD1|TRBJ1-1|-
CASSLGTGQGATEAFF
TGCGCCAGCAGCTTGGGAACGGGACAGGGGGCTACTGAAGCTTTCTTT
>TRBV27|TRBD1|TRBJ2-1|-
CASSRGGQGLYNEQFF
TGTGCCAGCAGCCGAGGAGGACAGGGGTTATACAATGAGCAGTTCTTC
>TRBV25-1|TRBD2|TRBJ2-1|-
CASSRLAYNEQFF
TGTGCCAGCAGTCGACTAGCTTACAATGAGCAGTTCTTC
>TRBV7-3|TRBD1|TRBJ2-5|-
CASSLWGTGETQYF
TGTGCCAGCAGCTTATGGGGGACAGGGGAGACCCAGTACTTC
>TRBV7-3|-|TRBJ2-2|once
CASSLSGVVTGELFF
TGTGCCAGCAGCTTATCCGGGGTAGTCACCGGGGAGCTGTTTTTT
>TRBV19|TRBD1|TRBJ1-1|-
CASSPGTGLNTEAFF
TGTGCCAGTAGCCCCGGGACAGGGTTGAACACTGAAGCTTTCTTT
>TRBV5-4|TRBD2|TRBJ2-4|-
CASSLALGGAKNIQYF
TGTGCCAGCAGCTTGGCGTTGGGGGGGGCCAAAAACATTCAGTACTTC
>TRBV27|TRBD1|TRBJ1-1|-
CASKGQGNTEAFF
TGTGCCAGCAAAGGACAGGGGAACACTGAAGCTTTCTTT
>TRBV5-1|-|TRBJ2-7|-
CASSLLGDYEQYF
TGCGCCAGCAGCTTGCTGGGAGACTACGAGCAGTACTTC
>TRBV7-9|TRBD1|TRBJ2-2|-
CAGMGTVTTQNTGELFF
TGTGCCGGGATGGGGACAGTAACCACCCAGAACACCGGGGAGCTGTTTTTT
>TRBV6-5|-|TRBJ1-1|few
CASSYEAGVMNTEAFF
TGTGCCAGCAGTTATGAGGCAGGGGTCATGAACACTGAAGCTTTCTTT
>TRBV19|TRBD1|TRBJ2-1|few
CASSIGTGSYNEQFF
TGTGCCAGTAGTATTGGGACAGGGAGCTACAATGAGCAGTTCTTC